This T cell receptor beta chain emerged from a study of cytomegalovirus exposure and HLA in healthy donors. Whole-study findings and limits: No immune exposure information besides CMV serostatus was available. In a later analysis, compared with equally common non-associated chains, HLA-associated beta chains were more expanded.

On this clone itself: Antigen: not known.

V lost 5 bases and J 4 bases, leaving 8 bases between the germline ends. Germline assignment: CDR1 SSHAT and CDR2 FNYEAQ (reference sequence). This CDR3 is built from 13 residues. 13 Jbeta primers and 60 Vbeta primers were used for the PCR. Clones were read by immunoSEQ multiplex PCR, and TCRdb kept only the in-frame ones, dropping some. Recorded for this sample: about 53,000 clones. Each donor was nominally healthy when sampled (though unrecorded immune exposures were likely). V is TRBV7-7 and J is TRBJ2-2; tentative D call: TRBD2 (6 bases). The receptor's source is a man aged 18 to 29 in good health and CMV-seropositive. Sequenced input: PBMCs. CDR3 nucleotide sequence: TGTGCCAGCAGCCCGCGGGGCACCGGGGAGCTGTTTTTT. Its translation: CASSPRGTGELFF.